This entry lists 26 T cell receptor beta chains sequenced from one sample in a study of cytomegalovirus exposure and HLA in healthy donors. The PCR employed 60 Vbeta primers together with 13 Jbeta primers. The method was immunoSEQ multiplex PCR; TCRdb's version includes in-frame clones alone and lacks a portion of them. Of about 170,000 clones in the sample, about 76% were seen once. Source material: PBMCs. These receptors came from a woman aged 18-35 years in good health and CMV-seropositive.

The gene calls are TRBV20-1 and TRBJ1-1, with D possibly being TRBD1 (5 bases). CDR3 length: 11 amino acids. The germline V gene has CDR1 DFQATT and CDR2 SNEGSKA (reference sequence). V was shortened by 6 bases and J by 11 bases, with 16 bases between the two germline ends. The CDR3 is CSAADAKGAFF. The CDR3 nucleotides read TGCAGTGCAGCCGACGCCAAGGGGGCTTTCTTT.

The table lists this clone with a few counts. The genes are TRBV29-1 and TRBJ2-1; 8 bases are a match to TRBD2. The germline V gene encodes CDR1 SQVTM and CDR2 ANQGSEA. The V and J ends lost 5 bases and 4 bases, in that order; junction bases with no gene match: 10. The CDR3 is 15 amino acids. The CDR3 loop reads CSVPKSGGDYNEQFF. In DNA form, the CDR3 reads TGCAGCGTTCCTAAAAGCGGGGGAGATTACAATGAGCAGTTCTTC.

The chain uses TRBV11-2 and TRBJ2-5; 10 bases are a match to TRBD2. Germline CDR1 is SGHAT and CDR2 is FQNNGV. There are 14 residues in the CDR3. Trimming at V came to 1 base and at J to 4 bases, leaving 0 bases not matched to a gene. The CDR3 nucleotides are TGTGCCAGCAGCTTAGTAGCGGGAGGAGAGACCCAGTACTTC. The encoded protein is CASSLVAGGETQYF.

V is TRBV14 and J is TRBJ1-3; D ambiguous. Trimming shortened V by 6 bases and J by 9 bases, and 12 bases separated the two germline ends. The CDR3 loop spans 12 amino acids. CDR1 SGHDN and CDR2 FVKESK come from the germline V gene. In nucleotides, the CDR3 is TGTGCCAGCAGGCTAAACCGGGGCACCATATATTTT. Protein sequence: CASRLNRGTIYF.

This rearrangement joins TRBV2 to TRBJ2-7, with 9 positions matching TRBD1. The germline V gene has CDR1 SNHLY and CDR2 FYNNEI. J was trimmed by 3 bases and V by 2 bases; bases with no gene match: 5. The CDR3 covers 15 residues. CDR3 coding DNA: TGTGCCAGCAGTGAATCCATGGGACAGGGCTACGAGCAGTACTTC. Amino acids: CASSESMGQGYEQYF.

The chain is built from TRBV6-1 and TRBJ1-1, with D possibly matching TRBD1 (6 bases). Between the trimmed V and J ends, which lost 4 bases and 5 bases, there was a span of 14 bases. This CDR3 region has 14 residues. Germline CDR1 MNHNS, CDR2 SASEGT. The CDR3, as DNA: TGTGCCAGCAGTGCAAAACAGGGTGGTACTGAAGCTTTCTTT. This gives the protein CASSAKQGGTEAFF.

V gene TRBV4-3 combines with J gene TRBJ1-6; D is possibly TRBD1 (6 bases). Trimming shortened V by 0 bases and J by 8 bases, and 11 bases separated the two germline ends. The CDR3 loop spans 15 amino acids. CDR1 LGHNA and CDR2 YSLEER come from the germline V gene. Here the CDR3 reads CASSQDYRVDSPLHF. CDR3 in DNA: TGCGCCAGCAGCCAAGATTACAGGGTGGATTCACCCCTCCACTTT.

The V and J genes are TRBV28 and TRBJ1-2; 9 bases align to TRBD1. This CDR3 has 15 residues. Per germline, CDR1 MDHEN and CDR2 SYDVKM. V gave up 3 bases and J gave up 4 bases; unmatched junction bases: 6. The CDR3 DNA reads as TGTGCCAGCAGTTTCCCGGGACAGGGTCGCTATGGCTACACCTTC. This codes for CASSFPGQGRYGYTF.

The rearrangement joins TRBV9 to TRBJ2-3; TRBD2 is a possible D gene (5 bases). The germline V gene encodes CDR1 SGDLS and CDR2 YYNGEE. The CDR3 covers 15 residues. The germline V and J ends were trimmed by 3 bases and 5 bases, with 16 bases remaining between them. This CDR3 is CASSAEAAYRDTQYF. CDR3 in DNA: TGTGCCAGCAGCGCAGAAGCGGCCTATAGAGATACGCAGTATTTT.

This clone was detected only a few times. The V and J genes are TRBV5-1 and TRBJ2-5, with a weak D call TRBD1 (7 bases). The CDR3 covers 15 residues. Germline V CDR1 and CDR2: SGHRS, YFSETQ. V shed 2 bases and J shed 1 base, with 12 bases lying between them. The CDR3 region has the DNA TGCGCCAGCAGCTTAGGAGGGACAGCCCAAGAGACCCAGTACTTC. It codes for CASSLGGTAQETQYF.

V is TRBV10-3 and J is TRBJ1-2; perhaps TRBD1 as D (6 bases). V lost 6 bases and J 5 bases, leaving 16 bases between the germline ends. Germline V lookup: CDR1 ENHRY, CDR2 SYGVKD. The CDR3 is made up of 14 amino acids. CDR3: CAIRTGTPEYGYTF. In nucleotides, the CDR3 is TGTGCCATCAGGACCGGGACACCGGAATATGGCTACACCTTC.

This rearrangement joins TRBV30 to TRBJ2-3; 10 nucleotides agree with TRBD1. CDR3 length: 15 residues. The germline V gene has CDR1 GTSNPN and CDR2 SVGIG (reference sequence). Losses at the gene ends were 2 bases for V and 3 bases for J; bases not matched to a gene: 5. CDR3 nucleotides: TGTGCCTGGAGTAGCTGGGGACAGGGGACAGATACGCAGTATTTT. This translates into CAWSSWGQGTDTQYF.

CDR3 sequence (DNA): TGTGCCAGCAGCTTGGTTCGGCAGGCCATGAACACTGAAGCTTTCTTT. It translates to CASSLVRQAMNTEAFF. The chain uses TRBV5-7 and TRBJ1-1; no firm D call. TRBV5-7 is an ORF, and what it does is uncertain. V was shortened by 0 bases and J by 0 bases, with 12 bases between the two germline ends. CDR3 size: 16 residues.

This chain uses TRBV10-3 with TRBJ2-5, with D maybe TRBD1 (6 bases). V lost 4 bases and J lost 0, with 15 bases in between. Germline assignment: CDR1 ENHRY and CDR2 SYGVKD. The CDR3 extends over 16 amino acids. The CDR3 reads CAISGRGDTDQETQYF. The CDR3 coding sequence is TGTGCCATCAGTGGACGAGGGGACACCGACCAAGAGACCCAGTACTTC.

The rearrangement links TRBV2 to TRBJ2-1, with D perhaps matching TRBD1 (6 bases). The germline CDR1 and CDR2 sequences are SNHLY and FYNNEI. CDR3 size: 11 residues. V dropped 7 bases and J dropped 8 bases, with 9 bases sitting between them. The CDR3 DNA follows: TGTGCCAGCATAAGGGGGTATGAGCAGTTCTTC. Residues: CASIRGYEQFF.

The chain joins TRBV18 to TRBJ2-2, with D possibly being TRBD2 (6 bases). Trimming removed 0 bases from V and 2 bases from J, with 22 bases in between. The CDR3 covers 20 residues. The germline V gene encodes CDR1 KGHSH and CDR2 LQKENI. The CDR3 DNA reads TGTGCCAGCTCACCACCTTTCAGTCCGGGGGTCCGCATTAACACCGGGGAGCTGTTTTTT. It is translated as CASSPPFSPGVRINTGELFF.

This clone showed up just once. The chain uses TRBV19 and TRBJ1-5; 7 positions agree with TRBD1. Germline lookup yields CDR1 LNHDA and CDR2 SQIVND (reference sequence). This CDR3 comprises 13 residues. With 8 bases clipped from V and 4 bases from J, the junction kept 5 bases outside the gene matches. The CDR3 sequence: CASDQGENQPQHF. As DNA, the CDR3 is TGTGCCAGTGATCAGGGGGAAAATCAGCCCCAGCATTTT.

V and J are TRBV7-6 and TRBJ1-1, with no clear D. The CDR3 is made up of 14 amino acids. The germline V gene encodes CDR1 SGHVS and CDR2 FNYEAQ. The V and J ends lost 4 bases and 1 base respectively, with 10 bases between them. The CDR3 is CASSSAGRNTEAFF. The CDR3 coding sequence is TGTGCCAGCAGCTCGGCGGGGAGGAACACTGAAGCTTTCTTT. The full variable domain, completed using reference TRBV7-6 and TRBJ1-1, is GAGVSQSPRYKVTKRGQDVALRCDPISGHVSLYWYRQALGQGPEFLTYFNYEAQQDKSGLPNDRFSAERPEGSISTLTIQRTEQRDSAMYRCASSSAGRNTEAFFGQGTRLTVV.

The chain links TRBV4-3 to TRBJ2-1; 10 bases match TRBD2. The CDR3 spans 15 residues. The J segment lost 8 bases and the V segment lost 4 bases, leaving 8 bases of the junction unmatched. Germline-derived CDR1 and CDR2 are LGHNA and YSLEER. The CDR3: CASSPTSGGEYEQFF. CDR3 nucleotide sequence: TGCGCCAGCAGCCCTACAAGCGGGGGGGAGTATGAGCAGTTCTTC.

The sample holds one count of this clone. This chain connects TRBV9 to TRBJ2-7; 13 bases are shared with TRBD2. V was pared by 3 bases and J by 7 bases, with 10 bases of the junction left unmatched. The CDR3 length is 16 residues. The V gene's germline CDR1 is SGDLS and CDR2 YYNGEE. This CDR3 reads CASSARPGLAGNEQYF. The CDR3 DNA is TGTGCCAGCAGCGCCCGACCGGGACTAGCGGGGAATGAGCAGTACTTC.

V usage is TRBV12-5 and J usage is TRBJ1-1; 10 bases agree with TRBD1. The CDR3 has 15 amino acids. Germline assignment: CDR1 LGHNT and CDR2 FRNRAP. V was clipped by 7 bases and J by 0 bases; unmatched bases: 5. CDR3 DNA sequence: TGTGCTAGTGCCCCGGACAGGGGGATGAACACTGAAGCTTTCTTT. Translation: CASAPDRGMNTEAFF.

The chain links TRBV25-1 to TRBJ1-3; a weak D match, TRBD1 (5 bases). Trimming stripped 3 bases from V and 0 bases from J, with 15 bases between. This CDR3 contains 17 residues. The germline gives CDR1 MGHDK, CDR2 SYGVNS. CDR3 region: CASSEWGRASSGNTIYF. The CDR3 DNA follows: TGTGCCAGCAGTGAGTGGGGCAGGGCGAGCTCTGGAAACACCATATATTTT.

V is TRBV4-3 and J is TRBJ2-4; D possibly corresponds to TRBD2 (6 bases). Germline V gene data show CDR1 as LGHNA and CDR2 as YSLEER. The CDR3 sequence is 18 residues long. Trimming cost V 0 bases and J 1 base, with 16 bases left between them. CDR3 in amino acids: CASSQDYAGIGAKNIQYF. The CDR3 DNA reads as TGCGCCAGCAGCCAAGATTACGCGGGGATCGGTGCCAAAAACATTCAGTACTTC.

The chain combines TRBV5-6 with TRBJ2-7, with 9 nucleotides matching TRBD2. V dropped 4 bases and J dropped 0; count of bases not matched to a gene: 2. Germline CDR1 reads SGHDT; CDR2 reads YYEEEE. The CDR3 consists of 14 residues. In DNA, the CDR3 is TGTGCCAGCAGCCGTAGCGGGGGCTCCTACGAGCAGTACTTC. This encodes CASSRSGGSYEQYF.

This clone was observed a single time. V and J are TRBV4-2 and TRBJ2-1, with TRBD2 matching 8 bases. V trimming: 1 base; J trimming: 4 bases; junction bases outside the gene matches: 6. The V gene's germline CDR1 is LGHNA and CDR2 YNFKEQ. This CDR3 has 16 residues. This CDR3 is CASSQVPGGNYNEQFF. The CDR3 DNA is TGTGCCAGCAGCCAAGTACCGGGGGGGAATTACAATGAGCAGTTCTTC.

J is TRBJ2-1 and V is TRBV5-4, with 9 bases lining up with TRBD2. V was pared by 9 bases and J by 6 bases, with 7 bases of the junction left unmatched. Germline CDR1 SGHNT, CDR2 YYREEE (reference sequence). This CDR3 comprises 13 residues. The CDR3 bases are TGTGCCAACAGTCCTAGCGGGGTCAATGAGCAGTTCTTC. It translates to CANSPSGVNEQFF.